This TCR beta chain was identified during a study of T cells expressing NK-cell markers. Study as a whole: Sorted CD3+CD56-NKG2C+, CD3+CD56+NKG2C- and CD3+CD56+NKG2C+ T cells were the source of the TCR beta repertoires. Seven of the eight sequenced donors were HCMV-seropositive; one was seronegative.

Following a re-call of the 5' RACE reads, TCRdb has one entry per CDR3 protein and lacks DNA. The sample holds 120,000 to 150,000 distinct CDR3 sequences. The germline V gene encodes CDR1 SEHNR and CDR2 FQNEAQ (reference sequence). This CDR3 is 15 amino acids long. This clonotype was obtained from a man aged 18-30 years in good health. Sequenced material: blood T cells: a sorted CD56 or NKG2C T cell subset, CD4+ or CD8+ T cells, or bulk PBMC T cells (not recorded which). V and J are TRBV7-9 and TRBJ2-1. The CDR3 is CASSLGSPSYNEQFF.